The T cell receptor (beta chain) under discussion was sequenced for a study of cytomegalovirus exposure and HLA in healthy donors. For the study at large: A prior analysis found 90 million to 120 million unique TCR beta sequences from 150 million to 200 million T cells. Study observations and caveats: Earlier analysis yielded a pattern in which most TCR beta V segments were productive about 90% or about 30% of the time.

Trimming removed 0 bases from V and 7 bases from J, with 10 bases in between. The CDR3 sequence is 13 residues long. CDR1 and CDR2 (germline): SGHNT, YYREEE (reference sequence). Those who donated were healthy bone marrow donors. This clone has only a few counts. Its antigen is unknown. Primers: 60 Vbeta forward and 13 Jbeta reverse. Produced via immunoSEQ multiplex PCR; TCRdb's table is partial and in-frame only. The sample includes under 150,000 clones, roughly 79% of them seen just once. The TCR comes from a woman in her 30s in good health and CMV-seronegative. The V and J genes are TRBV5-4 and TRBJ1-1; TRBD1 is a possible D gene (6 bases). Sequencing was carried out using PBMCs. As DNA, the CDR3 is TGTGCCAGCAGCTTGGGTGGGGGCCTTGAAGCTTTCTTT. Encoded protein: CASSLGGGLEAFF.